The rows below give T cell receptor beta chains drawn from one sample of a study of response to subunit inactivated influenza vaccine. MiXCR, run by TCRdb on the RT-PCR reads, gives a single entry per CDR3 protein. Of hundreds of thousands of distinct CDR3 sequences in the sample, approximately 12% were seen once. Sequencing used PBMCs from blood, obtained on the day of vaccination. These receptors all come from a man aged 50 to 60 who received an inactivated influenza vaccine. CDR3s include the opening cysteine and the closing phenylalanine or tryptophan. Each record gives: V gene, clone size, D gene, J gene, CDR3 length, CDR3 DNA, CDR3 protein. D genes are given only for firm matches. Clone size appears in some rows only: once, few, many, or a class for an expanded clone.

TRBV4-2	few	.	TRBJ2-2	15	TGTGCCAGCAGCCTGAGCGGACCGAACACCGGGGAGCTGTTTTTT	CASSLSGPNTGELFF
TRBV18	many	.	TRBJ2-3	14	TGCGCCAGCAGCCCCCCAGCTAGCACAGATACGCAGTATTTT	CASSPPASTDTQYF
TRBV20-1	once	.	TRBJ2-3	12	TGCAGTGCTACGGGGGACACAGATACGCAGTCTTTT	CSATGDTDTQSF
TRBV10-3	few	.	TRBJ2-7	13	TGTGCCATCAGTGCCCAGGGCCCCTACGAGCAGTACTTC	CAISAQGPYEQYF
TRBV7-2	.	TRBD1	TRBJ1-3	15	TGTGCCAGCAGCTTAGGGACAGGCGGTGGAAACACCATATATTTT	CASSLGTGGGNTIYF
TRBV20-1	few	.	TRBJ1-4	14	TGCAGTGCTATGGTGGCACAGGATAATGAAAAACTGTTTTTT	CSAMVAQDNEKLFF
TRBV4-2	.	.	TRBJ2-7	13	TGTGCCAGCAGCCAAACGGACTCCTACGAGCAGTACTTC	CASSQTDSYEQYF
TRBV10-3	few	TRBD2	TRBJ2-1	11	TGTGCCGCCGCGGGAGAGGGTGAGCAGTTCTTC	CAAAGEGEQFF
TRBV9	.	.	TRBJ2-1	14	TGTGCCAGCAGCGAGACGGGCTCCTACAATGAGCAGTTCTTC	CASSETGSYNEQFF
TRBV6-2/TRBV6-3	few	.	TRBJ2-4	17	TGTGCCAGCGGTGGGATCCTGTCGTTGGGGGCCAAAAACATTCAGTACTTC	CASGGILSLGAKNIQYF
TRBV5-1	many	.	TRBJ2-1	14	TGCGCCAGCAGCCGGGGGGCCCGTGGGAATGAGCAGTTCTTC	CASSRGARGNEQFF
TRBV12-3/TRBV12-4	few	.	TRBJ1-4	12	TGTGCCAGCAGCCCTGGGGGCCAAAAACTGTTTTTT	CASSPGGQKLFF
TRBV28	few	TRBD2	TRBJ2-1	19	TGTGCCAGCAGTTTTTGGGCTAGCGGGAGGAGACATAACTACAATGAGCAGTTCTTC	CASSFWASGRRHNYNEQFF
TRBV4-3	.	.	TRBJ2-1	14	TGCGCCAGCAGCCAAGGGACTGTACGGGCTGAGCAGTTCTTC	CASSQGTVRAEQFF
TRBV4-2	few	.	TRBJ1-6	15	TGTGCCAGCAGCCATCGAGGGTCGAGAAATTCACCCCTCCACTTT	CASSHRGSRNSPLHF
TRBV11-3	few	.	TRBJ2-1	15	TGTGCCAGCAGCTCCCGGGACGGAACCTACAATGAGCAGTTCTTC	CASSSRDGTYNEQFF
TRBV5-5	.	.	TRBJ2-7	15	TGTGCCAGCATCCTGACAGACCCGGGGCCCTACGAGCAGTACTTC	CASILTDPGPYEQYF
TRBV9	.	TRBD1	TRBJ2-1	16	TGTGCCAGCAGCGTAGGGCCCCGGACAGGGTACAATGAGCAGTTCTTC	CASSVGPRTGYNEQFF
TRBV6-5	.	.	TRBJ2-2	17	TGTGCCAGCAGTTACTCGACGAAGGGACTGGGGGGCGGGGAGCTGTTTTTT	CASSYSTKGLGGGELFF